A single sample is the source of the 32 T cell receptor beta chains below, sequenced in a study of graft-versus-host responses after intestinal transplantation. Repertoires were generated with immunoSEQ multiplex PCR, while TCRdb's copy carries only in-frame clones and drops some. The sample shows tens of thousands of clones, roughly 89% of them seen only once. Tissue from the graft was processed to free its intraepithelial and lamina propria lymphocytes. The sample here was ileum tissue, taken 350 to 400 days after transplant. These receptors all stem from a human patient who received an intestinal transplant, so some T cells may come from the graft donor.

The V gene is TRBV9, the J gene TRBJ2-5, with D unresolved. Near its end, the DNA agrees better with TRBJ2-7, so the J call may be wrong. Per the germline V gene, CDR1 is SGDLS and CDR2 is YYNGEE. This CDR3 region has 14 residues. This CDR3 reads CASSVGAESYEQYF. The CDR3 coding sequence is TGTGCCAGCAGCGTAGGTGCAGAGAGCTACGAGCAGTACTTC.

The rearrangement uses TRBV29-1 and TRBJ2-7; TRBD2 might be the D (6 bases). The CDR3 is made up of 13 amino acids. Per germline, CDR1 SQVTM and CDR2 ANQGSEA. Trimming shortened V by 6 bases and J by 2 bases, and 14 bases separated the two germline ends. The CDR3 DNA reads as TGCAGCGTCCTCTCGGGACTGGCCTACGAGCAGTACTTC. Amino acids: CSVLSGLAYEQYF.

As for this clone: The CDR3 does not end in the conserved phenylalanine or tryptophan, so this is likely a read error. The DNA is left out, because the CDR3 cannot be placed on it with certainty; the CDR3 is given as TCRdb lists it. The chain is built from TRBV10-3 and TRBJ1-2; the D segment call TRBD1 is taken from the table without a DNA check. The germline gives CDR1 ENHRY, CDR2 SYGVKD. With termini counted, the CDR3 has 12 amino acids. This CDR3 reads CAISAGTPSLAL.

This chain connects TRBV6-5 to TRBJ2-1, with 10 bases that match TRBD2. Trimming cost V 4 bases and J 3 bases; bases outside gene matches: 3. Germline assignment: CDR1 MNHEY and CDR2 SVGAGI. CDR3 length equals 15 residues. The CDR3 DNA follows: TGTGCCAGCAGTTCCAGCGGGGGGGGCTACAATGAGCAGTTCTTC. This sequence encodes CASSSSGGGYNEQFF.

This sequence joins TRBV6-5 and TRBJ2-6; D gene ambiguous. V was trimmed by 2 bases and J by 0 bases, leaving 5 bases between them. The CDR3 extends over 15 amino acids. CDR1 and CDR2 from the germline V gene are MNHEY and SVGAGI. The CDR3, as DNA: TGTGCCAGCAGTTACACGTTCTCTGGGGCCAACGTCCTGACTTTC. As protein: CASSYTFSGANVLTF.

The V gene is TRBV4-2, the J gene TRBJ1-1, with D perhaps matching TRBD1 (6 bases). Looked up from germline, CDR1 is LGHNA and CDR2 is YNFKEQ. The ends were cut back, 4 bases at V and 6 bases at J, with 24 bases in the middle. The CDR3 totals 17 residues. CDR3 in amino acids: CASSPKGGRGGKSEAFF. CDR3 sequence (DNA): TGTGCCAGCAGCCCCAAGGGGGGGCGCGGGGGAAAATCTGAAGCTTTCTTT.

The V gene is TRBV6-4, the J gene TRBJ2-7; 9 nucleotides agree with TRBD1. Germline trimming cut 4 bases from V and 5 bases from J; bases unmatched to any gene: 18. The CDR3 runs 18 residues. Germline CDR1 is MRHNA and CDR2 is SNTAGT. The CDR3 protein is CASSGLYRRQGGTDEQYF. The CDR3 region has the DNA TGTGCCAGCAGTGGTCTCTACCGCCGACAGGGGGGAACGGACGAGCAGTACTTC.

The J gene is TRBJ2-5, the V gene TRBV6-6; no clear D gene. Germline CDR1 and CDR2: MNHNY and SVGAGI (reference sequence). This CDR3 is built from 10 residues. The V and J ends lost 8 bases and 2 bases respectively, with 3 bases between them. The CDR3 is CASGQETQYF. The CDR3 region has the DNA TGTGCCAGCGGACAAGAGACCCAGTACTTC.

V gene TRBV6-6 combines with J gene TRBJ1-2; 10 bases fit TRBD1. This CDR3 contains 14 residues. Per germline, CDR1 MNHNY and CDR2 SVGAGI (reference sequence). Trimming cost V 6 bases and J 6 bases; bases outside gene matches: 7. CDR3 coding DNA: TGTGCCAGCAGACCGGGACAGGGGTTCGATGGCTACACCTTC. It translates to CASRPGQGFDGYTF.

This chain connects TRBV11-2 to TRBJ2-7, with 8 bases aligning to TRBD1. This CDR3 has 14 amino acids. J was trimmed by 1 base and V by 6 bases; bases with no gene match: 5. CDR1 SGHAT and CDR2 FQNNGV come from the germline V gene. The CDR3 protein is CASSTRQGSYEQYF. CDR3 nucleotide sequence: TGTGCCAGCAGTACTAGACAGGGGTCCTACGAGCAGTACTTC.

The chain carries TRBV9 and TRBJ2-1, with 8 bases identical to TRBD2. The length of the CDR3 is 15 residues. CDR1 is SGDLS, CDR2 YYNGEE, per germline. V trimming: 0 bases; J trimming: 2 bases; junction bases outside the gene matches: 1. The CDR3 region is CASSVAGGPYNEQFF. CDR3 DNA sequence: TGTGCCAGCAGCGTAGCGGGGGGGCCCTACAATGAGCAGTTCTTC.

This clone has more than one count but fewer than ten. V and J are TRBV4-1 and TRBJ2-7; D possibly uses TRBD1 or TRBD2 (5 bases each). CDR1 MGHRA and CDR2 YSYEKL come from the germline V gene. The CDR3 loop spans 15 amino acids. V lost 5 bases, J lost 1 base, and 15 bases lay in between. The CDR3, as DNA: TGCGCCAGCAGCTCGGGACCCTCAGGTTCCTACGAGCAGTACTTC. It specifies CASSSGPSGSYEQYF.

The CDR3: CASSALPGQVNQPQHF. In DNA, the CDR3 is TGTGCCAGCAGCGCTCTACCGGGACAGGTCAATCAGCCCCAGCATTTT. The chain recombines TRBV11-2 with TRBJ1-5, with 8 positions matching TRBD1. Germline lookup yields CDR1 SGHAT and CDR2 FQNNGV. J lost 3 bases, V lost 5 bases, and 9 bases had no gene match. The CDR3 is 16 amino acids.

The table lists this clone with a few counts. The chain links TRBV28 to TRBJ2-1, with 7 bases that match TRBD2. The CDR3 totals 11 residues. The J segment lost 9 bases and the V segment lost 8 bases, leaving 4 bases of the junction unmatched. CDR1 MDHEN and CDR2 SYDVKM come from the germline V gene. The CDR3 here is CASGWGGEQFF. CDR3 DNA sequence: TGTGCCAGCGGATGGGGGGGTGAGCAGTTCTTC.

The V gene is TRBV5-1, the J gene TRBJ2-5; D may be TRBD1 (6 bases). CDR3 length: 14 residues. The V end lost 0 bases, the J end lost 11 bases, and 17 bases lay between the germline ends. Germline V gives CDR1 SGHRS, CDR2 YFSETQ. CDR3 residues: CASSLEQGEEDQYF. DNA for the CDR3: TGCGCCAGCAGCTTGGAACAGGGTGAGGAGGATCAGTACTTC.

The V gene is TRBV4-1, the J gene TRBJ2-5; 10 bases line up with TRBD1. The DNA matches TRBJ2-7 better at its end, which makes the J call doubtful. Germline CDR1 is MGHRA and CDR2 is YSYEKL. This CDR3 has 15 amino acids. Here the CDR3 DNA reads TGCGCCAGCAGCCAAGACGGACAGGGGGCCTACGAGCAGTACTTC. It yields the protein CASSQDGQGAYEQYF.

This chain links TRBV9 with TRBJ2-1; D may be TRBD1 or TRBD2 (6 bases each). Germline CDR1 reads SGDLS; CDR2 reads YYNGEE. The CDR3 sequence is 15 residues long. V was clipped by 7 bases and J by 0 bases, with 14 bases between them. CDR3 coding DNA: TGTGCCAGCTCGGGGGCAGACTACTCCTACAATGAGCAGTTCTTC. Residues: CASSGADYSYNEQFF.

CDR3 amino acids: CAWSVGTSGSVAIYNEQFF. CDR3 nucleotide sequence: TGTGCCTGGAGTGTCGGGACTAGCGGGAGTGTGGCGATCTACAATGAGCAGTTCTTC. The chain uses TRBV30 and TRBJ2-1, with 14 bases aligning to TRBD2. The V segment lost 0 bases and the J segment 3 bases; nucleotides outside the gene matches: 10. Germline V gene data show CDR1 as GTSNPN and CDR2 as SVGIG (reference sequence). The CDR3 sequence is 19 residues long.

The chain recombines TRBV2 with TRBJ1-2, with D unclear. Trimming cost V 7 bases and J 2 bases, with 8 bases left between them. CDR1 and CDR2 (germline): SNHLY, FYNNEI. The CDR3 runs 12 residues. CDR3 region: CASIVRNYGYTF. CDR3 in DNA: TGTGCCAGCATTGTAAGGAACTATGGCTACACCTTC.

The CDR3 sequence is CASSQRGNTEAFF. The DNA for the CDR3 is TGTGCCAGCTCCCAAAGAGGGAACACTGAAGCTTTCTTT. The genes are TRBV18 and TRBJ1-1; D remains ambiguous. Germline V gene sequence: CDR1 KGHSH, CDR2 LQKENI. Trimming took off 6 bases at V and 1 base at J, with 9 bases between the two ends. The CDR3 is made up of 13 amino acids.

The chain joins TRBV29-1 to TRBJ1-3; TRBD1 matches 7 bases. The junction had 0 bases not matched to a gene; V was cut back by 3 bases and J by 4 bases. The germline V gene encodes CDR1 SQVTM and CDR2 ANQGSEA. The CDR3 length is 12 residues. CDR3 nucleotides: TGCAGCGTTGAGACAGGGGGAAACACCATATATTTT. This sequence encodes CSVETGGNTIYF.

The chain is built from TRBV4-1 and TRBJ2-5; D perhaps matches TRBD1 (6 bases). Per germline, CDR1 MGHRA and CDR2 YSYEKL. Trimming removed 0 bases from V and 5 bases from J, with 13 bases in between. The CDR3 covers 15 residues. The CDR3 nucleotides are TGCGCCAGCAGCCAAGAAAGGGGGTTCCTGGAGACCCAGTACTTC. Protein sequence: CASSQERGFLETQYF.

The CDR3 nucleotides read TGTGCCAGCAGCTCGCACAGGGGGCGCGACCACCACCACACTGAAGCTTTCTTT. It yields the protein CASSSHRGRDHHHTEAFF. V is TRBV7-9 and J is TRBJ1-1; 9 positions match TRBD1. The CDR3 totals 18 residues. Trimming cost V 4 bases and J 3 bases; bases outside gene matches: 15. The germline gives CDR1 SEHNR, CDR2 FQNEAQ (reference sequence).

This chain joins TRBV6-6 and TRBJ1-2, with 7 nucleotides matching TRBD1. J gave up 7 bases and V 6 bases, and 8 bases lay outside the gene matches. Germline assignment: CDR1 MNHNY and CDR2 SVGAGI (reference sequence). The CDR3 has 13 amino acids. The CDR3 region is CASRIQGNGGYTF. The CDR3 coding sequence is TGTGCCAGCAGAATACAGGGGAACGGTGGCTACACCTTC.

The chain carries TRBV5-1 and TRBJ2-7, with 8 bases aligning to TRBD1. Germline CDR1 SGHRS, CDR2 YFSETQ. There are 16 residues in the CDR3. Unmatched junction bases numbered 15, after V lost 4 bases and J lost 6 bases. CDR3 DNA sequence: TGCGCCAGCAGCCTCCGGGACAGGCTTGGATTTCCCGAGCAGTACTTC. Translated, it gives CASSLRDRLGFPEQYF.

This rearrangement joins TRBV28 to TRBJ2-3; TRBD2 agrees at 9 bases. This CDR3 is built from 15 residues. CDR1 is MDHEN, CDR2 SYDVKM, per germline. V gave up 5 bases and J gave up 2 bases; unmatched junction bases: 5. The CDR3 sequence is CASSPRLAVTDTQYF. CDR3 sequence (DNA): TGTGCCAGCAGTCCCAGACTAGCGGTCACAGATACGCAGTATTTT.

This clone was seen a handful of times. V and J are TRBV14 and TRBJ1-4; D gene unclear. The CDR3 has 16 amino acids. V dropped 2 bases and J dropped 0 bases, with 10 bases sitting between them. Germline V gene lookup returns CDR1 SGHDN and CDR2 FVKESK. The CDR3 protein is CASSQSRGSTNEKLFF. CDR3 DNA: TGTGCCAGCAGCCAATCCCGCGGGTCAACTAATGAAAAACTGTTTTTT.

This clone has a single count. The chain couples TRBV14 to TRBJ2-2; D call uncertain. The CDR3 length is 13 residues. The germline V gene encodes CDR1 SGHDN and CDR2 FVKESK. The V end lost 2 bases, the J end lost 7 bases, and 8 bases lay between the germline ends. The CDR3 nucleotides read TGTGCCAGCAGCCAAACCGGGTTCGGGGAGCTGTTTTTT. Its protein is CASSQTGFGELFF.

The chain has TRBV9 and TRBJ2-2, with 15 positions matching TRBD2. Germline V gene data show CDR1 as SGDLS and CDR2 as YYNGEE. Trimming removed 0 bases from V and 2 bases from J; junction bases left unmatched: 2. The CDR3 is made up of 18 amino acids. CDR3 sequence: CASSVGTSGRANTGELFF. The CDR3 region has the DNA TGTGCCAGCAGCGTAGGGACTAGCGGGAGGGCAAACACCGGGGAGCTGTTTTTT.

This sequence joins TRBV6-5 and TRBJ2-1; 11 nucleotides match TRBD1. This CDR3 comprises 15 residues. CDR1 MNHEY and CDR2 SVGAGI come from the germline V gene. The junction had 7 bases not matched to a gene; V was cut back by 5 bases and J by 7 bases. The CDR3 region is CASSAGQGAGNEQFF. The CDR3 nucleotides read TGTGCCAGCAGTGCCGGACAGGGGGCTGGGAATGAGCAGTTCTTC.

The chain couples TRBV28 to TRBJ2-5; weak D call: TRBD1 (6 bases). Germline CDR1 is MDHEN and CDR2 is SYDVKM. The CDR3 is 15 residues long. The V and J ends lost 4 bases and 3 bases respectively, with 15 bases between them. CDR3 sequence: CASSSRERTEETQYF. CDR3 bases: TGTGCCAGCAGTTCCCGAGAAAGGACAGAAGAGACCCAGTACTTC.

The V call is TRBV28, the J call TRBJ2-7, with 7 nucleotides matching TRBD1. Trimming removed 2 bases from V and 3 bases from J; junction bases left unmatched: 4. This CDR3 spans 14 amino acids. CDR1 and CDR2 from the germline V gene are MDHEN and SYDVKM. CDR3 DNA sequence: TGTGCCAGCAGTTTAACAGGGGCCTACTACGAGCAGTACTTC. Residues: CASSLTGAYYEQYF. The variable domain in full, with the rest retrieved from reference TRBV28 and TRBJ2-7, is DVKVTQSSRYLVKRTGEKVFLECVQDMDHENMFWYRQDPGLGLRLIYFSYDVKMKEKGDIPEGYSVSREKKERFSLILESASTNQTSMYLCASSLTGAYYEQYFGPGTRLTVT.